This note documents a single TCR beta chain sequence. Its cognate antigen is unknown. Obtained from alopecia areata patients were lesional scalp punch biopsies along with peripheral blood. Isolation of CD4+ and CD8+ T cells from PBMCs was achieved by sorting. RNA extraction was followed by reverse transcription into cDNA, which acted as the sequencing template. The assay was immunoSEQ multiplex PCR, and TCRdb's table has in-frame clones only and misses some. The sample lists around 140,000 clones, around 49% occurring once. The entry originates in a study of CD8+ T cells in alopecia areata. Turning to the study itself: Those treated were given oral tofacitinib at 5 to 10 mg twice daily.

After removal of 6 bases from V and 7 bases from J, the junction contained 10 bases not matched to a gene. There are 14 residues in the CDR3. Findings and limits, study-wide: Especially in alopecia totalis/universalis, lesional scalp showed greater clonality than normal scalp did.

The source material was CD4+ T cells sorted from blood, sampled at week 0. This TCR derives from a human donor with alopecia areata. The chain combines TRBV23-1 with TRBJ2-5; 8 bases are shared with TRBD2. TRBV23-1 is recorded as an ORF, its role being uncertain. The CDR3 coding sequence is TGCGCCAGCAGCCCCCGGAAAACTAGCGGGACCCAGTACTTC. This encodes CASSPRKTSGTQYF.